This T cell receptor (beta chain) originates from a study of brain metastases from non-small cell lung cancer. Some clones are missing from TCRdb's copy, which holds only in-frame ones; the method was immunoSEQ multiplex PCR. The table lists 1,300 to 1,500 clones, around 83% of them singletons. The germline gives CDR1 ENHRY, CDR2 SYGVKD. Trimming removed 0 bases from V and 7 bases from J, with 16 bases in between. This CDR3 is 16 amino acids long. The receptor was isolated from a donor aged 40 or over with non-small cell lung cancer. The chain combines TRBV10-3 with TRBJ2-1; D not resolved. Sequenced input: tumor-adjacent normal tissue. CDR3 loop: CAISESMAEGPNEQFF. The CDR3 coding sequence is TGTGCCATCAGTGAGTCGATGGCGGAAGGACCTAATGAGCAGTTCTTC.